The clone carrying this TCR beta chain was counted many times. Its antigen remains unidentified. These data are taken from a study of beta chain features in type 1 diabetes. Findings and caveats of the study: A moderate, significant TCRB CDR3 shortening appeared in type 1 diabetes across four CD4+ subsets.

Investigators reverse transcribed all isolated RNA, so they sequenced expressed TCRB transcripts. The data were produced by immunoSEQ multiplex PCR, yet TCRdb's version contains in-frame clones alone and is incomplete. The sample records about 390,000 clones, around 9.6% being singletons. Sample: central memory CD4+ T cells from blood. This sequence was found in a man between 25 and 39 years old with type 1 diabetes.

The CDR3: CSVDPNTSPRETQYF. The CDR3 coding sequence is TGCAGCGTTGATCCGAATACGTCCCCCAGGGAGACCCAGTACTTC. The chain recombines TRBV29-1 with TRBJ2-5, with D unclear. The CDR3 covers 15 residues. The V gene lost 3 bases and the J gene lost 5 bases, with 19 bases spanning the gap. Germline-derived CDR1 and CDR2 are SQVTM and ANQGSEA. Together with reference TRBV29-1 and TRBJ2-5, the CDR3 gives the full variable domain: SAVISQKPSRDICQRGTSLTIQCQVDSQVTMMFWYRQQPGQSLTLIATANQGSEATYESGFVIDKFPISRPNLTFSTLTVSNMSPEDSSIYLCSVDPNTSPRETQYFGPGTRLLVL.